This TCR beta chain was retrieved from a study of PD-1 blockade in classical Hodgkin lymphoma. Notes on this clone: Its antigen is still unknown.

Generated by immunoSEQ multiplex PCR, the TCRdb table keeps only in-frame clones and is missing some. This sample has roughly 50,000 clones, with 80% found just once. The length of the CDR3 is 13 residues. CDR1 and CDR2 (germline): SGHNT, YYREEE (reference sequence). Germline trimming cut 5 bases from V and 7 bases from J; bases unmatched to any gene: 7. Findings of the study overall: A significant rise in TCR diversity was seen by C4D1 for CD4+ cells but not for CD8+ cells.

Brentuximab vedotin exposure varied among the patients, all of whom had relapsed after autologous stem cell transplantation. The sample in question was peripheral blood mononuclear cells (PBMCs), obtained before the second cycle of nivolumab. The chain links TRBV5-4 to TRBJ1-2, with 8 bases fitting TRBD1. The clonotype was recovered from a human donor with classical Hodgkin lymphoma. The CDR3 DNA reads as TGTGCCAGCAGGCCAGGGGGCGCGGGTGGCTACACCTTC. Translated: CASRPGGAGGYTF. Full variable domain (rest looked up from reference TRBV5-4 and TRBJ1-2): ETGVTQSPTHLIKTRGQQVTLRCSSQSGHNTVSWYQQALGQGPQFIFQYYREEENGRGNFPPRFSGLQFPNYSSELNVNALELDDSALYLCASRPGGAGGYTFGSGTRLTVV.